The rows below give T cell receptor beta chains drawn from one sample of a study of cytomegalovirus exposure and HLA in healthy donors. This table comes from immunoSEQ multiplex PCR, and its TCRdb copy is limited to in-frame clones, with some not included. The table lists some 190,000 clones, roughly three quarters of them singletons. Specimen: PBMCs. The receptor source for this set is a woman aged 25 to 39 in good health and CMV-seropositive. The CDR3 runs from the conserved cysteine through the conserved F or W. Each record gives: V gene, J gene, clone size, D gene, CDR3 protein, CDR3 DNA. The D gene is left open where the match is weak. Expanded clones get a size class; other rows say once, few or many, or leave the size out.

v_gene: TRBV25-1; j_gene: TRBJ2-5; abundance: .; d_gene: .; CDR3aa: CASSEYRTTQETQYF; CDR3nt: TGTGCCAGCAGTGAATATAGGACTACCCAAGAGACCCAGTACTTC
v_gene: TRBV27; j_gene: TRBJ1-2; abundance: .; d_gene: .; CDR3aa: CASSYGQNYGYTF; CDR3nt: TGTGCCAGCAGTTATGGACAGAACTATGGCTACACCTTC
v_gene: TRBV6-5; j_gene: TRBJ1-2; abundance: .; d_gene: TRBD1; CDR3aa: CASSYGDSLYGYTF; CDR3nt: TGTGCCAGCAGTTACGGGGACAGCCTCTATGGCTACACCTTC
v_gene: TRBV7-7; j_gene: TRBJ2-3; abundance: .; d_gene: .; CDR3aa: CASSSTSSTTDTQYF; CDR3nt: TGTGCCAGCAGCTCAACTAGCTCCACCACAGATACGCAGTATTTT
v_gene: TRBV10-1; j_gene: TRBJ2-3; abundance: .; d_gene: TRBD2; CDR3aa: CASLVGPTSGGAQDTQYF; CDR3nt: TGCGCCAGCCTTGTTGGACCAACTAGCGGGGGGGCCCAGGATACGCAGTATTTT
v_gene: TRBV5-1; j_gene: TRBJ2-5; abundance: few; d_gene: TRBD2; CDR3aa: CASGLAGSLRAQYF; CDR3nt: TGCGCCAGCGGTCTAGCGGGGAGCCTAAGGGCCCAGTACTTC
v_gene: TRBV25-1; j_gene: TRBJ2-1; abundance: .; d_gene: .; CDR3aa: CASSAYSSVEGQFF; CDR3nt: TGTGCCAGCAGTGCTTATTCCTCGGTGGAGGGGCAGTTCTTC
v_gene: TRBV29-1; j_gene: TRBJ2-2; abundance: .; d_gene: .; CDR3aa: CSVEATSTGELFF; CDR3nt: TGCAGCGTTGAAGCCACGAGCACCGGGGAGCTGTTTTTT
v_gene: TRBV19; j_gene: TRBJ1-5; abundance: .; d_gene: TRBD1; CDR3aa: CASSTRQGHNQPQHF; CDR3nt: TGTGCCAGTAGTACGAGACAGGGGCACAATCAGCCCCAGCATTTT
v_gene: TRBV7-2; j_gene: TRBJ2-1; abundance: .; d_gene: TRBD2; CDR3aa: CASSPQPSGFGNEQFF; CDR3nt: TGTGCCAGCAGCCCCCAACCTAGCGGCTTTGGGAATGAGCAGTTCTTC